This record looks at one TCR beta chain sequence and its context. This sample was taken from a study of blood T cell repertoires in COVID-19. Across the whole study: The United States, Italy and Spain supplied acute and convalescent COVID-19 samples.

Study processing details: For nucleated cells, counts were estimated from reference gene primer amplification. TCRdb's table, derived via immunoSEQ multiplex PCR, lists solely in-frame clones and lacks some. That table supplies the V and J calls and clone size; D and trimming were determined from the DNA. The sample lists 45,000 to 60,000 clones, about nine tenths seen once, with about 17% in the top ten. Per the germline V gene, CDR1 is KGHSH and CDR2 is LQKENI. The CDR3 is 15 amino acids. The ends were cut back, 3 bases at V and 4 bases at J, with 13 bases in the middle. The V gene is TRBV18, the J gene TRBJ2-1; D perhaps matches TRBD1 (5 bases). Material for sequencing was peripheral blood. This TCR derives from a man between 60 and 75 years old with active or convalescent COVID-19. This chain's CDR3 is CASSPQTVRYNEQFF. The CDR3 DNA sequence: TGTGCCAGCTCACCGCAGACAGTCAGGTACAATGAGCAGTTCTTC.